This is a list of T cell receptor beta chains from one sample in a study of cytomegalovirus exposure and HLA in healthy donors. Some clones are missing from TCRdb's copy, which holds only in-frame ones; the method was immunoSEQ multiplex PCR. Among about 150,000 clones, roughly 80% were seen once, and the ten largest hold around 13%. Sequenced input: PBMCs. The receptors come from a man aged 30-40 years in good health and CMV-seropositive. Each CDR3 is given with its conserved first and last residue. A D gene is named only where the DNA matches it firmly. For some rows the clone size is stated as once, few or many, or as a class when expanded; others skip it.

CDR3 protein: CASSLGEKLFF
CDR3 DNA: TGTGCCAGCAGTTTAGGCGAAAAACTGTTTTTT
V gene: TRBV28
J gene: TRBJ1-4
clone size: .
D gene: .

CDR3 protein: CASSLTGRPETQYF
CDR3 DNA: TGCGCCAGCAGTCTGACAGGGCGCCCAGAGACCCAGTACTTC
V gene: TRBV5-1
J gene: TRBJ2-5
clone size: .
D gene: TRBD1

CDR3 protein: CASSIPAAGAGELFF
CDR3 DNA: TGTGCCAGTAGTATACCCGCGGCGGGTGCCGGGGAGCTGTTTTTT
V gene: TRBV19
J gene: TRBJ2-2
clone size: .
D gene: .

CDR3 protein: CASSLHYRVTTVEQYF
CDR3 DNA: TGTGCCAGCAGTTTACACTACCGGGTAACGACAGTTGAGCAGTACTTC
V gene: TRBV6-5
J gene: TRBJ2-7
clone size: .
D gene: .

CDR3 protein: CSPRGDYEQYF
CDR3 DNA: TGCAGTCCCCGTGGGGACTACGAGCAGTACTTC
V gene: TRBV20-1
J gene: TRBJ2-7
clone size: .
D gene: .

CDR3 protein: CASSPGGRRSSYEQYF
CDR3 DNA: TGTGCCAGCAGCCCCGGGGGGCGCCGGAGCTCCTACGAGCAGTACTTC
V gene: TRBV9
J gene: TRBJ2-7
clone size: few
D gene: .

CDR3 protein: CASSEAVNTEAFF
CDR3 DNA: TGTGCCAGCTCAGAGGCAGTGAACACTGAAGCTTTCTTT
V gene: TRBV18
J gene: TRBJ1-1
clone size: .
D gene: .

CDR3 protein: CASSVSLNTGELFF
CDR3 DNA: TGCGCCAGCAGTGTTTCCTTGAACACCGGGGAGCTGTTTTTT
V gene: TRBV10-2
J gene: TRBJ2-2
clone size: .
D gene: .

CDR3 protein: CASSDPKGQENRNSNQPQHF
CDR3 DNA: TGTGCCAGCAGTGACCCAAAGGGACAGGAGAACCGTAATAGCAATCAGCCCCAGCATTTT
V gene: TRBV6-4
J gene: TRBJ1-5
clone size: .
D gene: TRBD1

CDR3 protein: CASSSVSGGREQYF
CDR3 DNA: TGCGCCAGCAGCTCCGTTAGCGGGGGGCGCGAGCAGTACTTC
V gene: TRBV5-1
J gene: TRBJ2-7
clone size: .
D gene: TRBD2

CDR3 protein: CASSPGLAGGRADTQYF
CDR3 DNA: TGTGCCAGCAGTCCCGGACTAGCGGGAGGAAGGGCAGATACGCAGTATTTT
V gene: TRBV28
J gene: TRBJ2-3
clone size: .
D gene: TRBD2

CDR3 protein: CAISESGGPDTQYF
CDR3 DNA: TGTGCCATCAGTGAGTCGGGCGGGCCAGATACGCAGTATTTT
V gene: TRBV10-3
J gene: TRBJ2-3
clone size: few
D gene: .

CDR3 protein: CSSSSKGQGVAEKLFF
CDR3 DNA: TGTTCCAGCAGCTCGAAGGGACAGGGGGTAGCTGAAAAACTGTTTTTT
V gene: TRBV7-9
J gene: TRBJ1-4
clone size: .
D gene: TRBD1

CDR3 protein: CASTPWGVNTEAFF
CDR3 DNA: TGTGCCAGCACTCCATGGGGGGTGAACACTGAAGCTTTCTTT
V gene: TRBV27
J gene: TRBJ1-1
clone size: .
D gene: .

CDR3 protein: CASSERTGGRAEETQYF
CDR3 DNA: TGTGCCAGCAGTGAAAGAACGGGCGGGAGGGCCGAGGAGACCCAGTACTTC
V gene: TRBV6-1
J gene: TRBJ2-5
clone size: few
D gene: TRBD2

CDR3 protein: CASSNSWNTEAFF
CDR3 DNA: TGTGCCAGTAGTAATAGTTGGAACACTGAAGCTTTCTTT
V gene: TRBV19
J gene: TRBJ1-1
clone size: .
D gene: .

CDR3 protein: CASSEYGSTYEQYF
CDR3 DNA: TGTGCCAGCAGTGAATATGGTAGCACATACGAGCAGTACTTC
V gene: TRBV2
J gene: TRBJ2-7
clone size: .
D gene: .

CDR3 protein: CASSSRSWASGSPSYEQYF
CDR3 DNA: TGTGCCAGCAGTTCCCGCTCTTGGGCTAGCGGGAGCCCTTCCTACGAGCAGTACTTC
V gene: TRBV28
J gene: TRBJ2-7
clone size: .
D gene: TRBD2

CDR3 protein: CASSHTQRQGVYEQYF
CDR3 DNA: TGTGCCAGCAGCCACACTCAAAGACAGGGCGTCTACGAGCAGTACTTC
V gene: TRBV6-6
J gene: TRBJ2-7
clone size: few
D gene: TRBD1

CDR3 protein: CASSPKDRGASPLHF
CDR3 DNA: TGTGCCAGCAGTCCAAAGGACAGGGGCGCTTCACCCCTCCACTTT
V gene: TRBV6-5
J gene: TRBJ1-6
clone size: .
D gene: TRBD1

CDR3 protein: CASSADRGSGDTQYF
CDR3 DNA: TGTGCCAGTAGCGCTGACAGGGGGTCTGGAGATACGCAGTATTTT
V gene: TRBV19
J gene: TRBJ2-3
clone size: .
D gene: TRBD1

CDR3 protein: CATMGGEGGYGYTF
CDR3 DNA: TGTGCAACAATGGGGGGGGAAGGTGGCTATGGCTACACCTTC
V gene: TRBV30
J gene: TRBJ1-2
clone size: .
D gene: .

CDR3 protein: CASRAGGSGTGELFF
CDR3 DNA: TGTGCCAGCAGGGCAGGGGGGAGTGGGACCGGGGAGCTGTTTTTT
V gene: TRBV27
J gene: TRBJ2-2
clone size: once
D gene: .

CDR3 protein: CASSPGEAGGDEQYF
CDR3 DNA: TGCGCCAGCAGCCCCGGAGAAGCGGGAGGCGACGAGCAGTACTTC
V gene: TRBV5-1
J gene: TRBJ2-7
clone size: .
D gene: TRBD2

CDR3 protein: CASSFDGRAHEQYF
CDR3 DNA: TGTGCCAGCAGTTTTGACGGGAGGGCCCACGAGCAGTACTTC
V gene: TRBV27
J gene: TRBJ2-7
clone size: .
D gene: TRBD2

CDR3 protein: CASTRVQGPNEQFF
CDR3 DNA: TGTGCCAGCACCAGGGTGCAGGGGCCCAATGAGCAGTTCTTC
V gene: TRBV6-1
J gene: TRBJ2-1
clone size: few
D gene: .

CDR3 protein: CASSSRGQGSYGYTF
CDR3 DNA: TGTGCCAGCAGCTCGAGGGGACAGGGATCTTATGGCTACACCTTC
V gene: TRBV7-9
J gene: TRBJ1-2
clone size: .
D gene: TRBD1

CDR3 protein: CASSLFSGQGYNEQFF
CDR3 DNA: TGTGCCAGCAGCTTATTTTCGGGACAGGGTTACAATGAGCAGTTCTTC
V gene: TRBV5-6
J gene: TRBJ2-1
clone size: few
D gene: TRBD1

CDR3 protein: CSVEYASGSVEQFF
CDR3 DNA: TGCAGCGTTGAATACGCTAGCGGTTCAGTTGAGCAGTTCTTC
V gene: TRBV29-1
J gene: TRBJ2-1
clone size: .
D gene: TRBD2

CDR3 protein: CASSPLKRTRYEQYF
CDR3 DNA: TGTGCCAGCTCACCACTGAAGAGAACCCGCTACGAGCAGTACTTC
V gene: TRBV18
J gene: TRBJ2-7
clone size: few
D gene: .

CDR3 protein: CAIRTSGSTDTQYF
CDR3 DNA: TGTGCCATCAGGACTAGCGGTAGCACAGATACGCAGTATTTT
V gene: TRBV10-3
J gene: TRBJ2-3
clone size: .
D gene: TRBD2

CDR3 protein: CASSLVLGSYNEQFF
CDR3 DNA: TGTGCCAGCAGCTTGGTTCTAGGTTCCTACAATGAGCAGTTCTTC
V gene: TRBV5-5
J gene: TRBJ2-1
clone size: .
D gene: .

CDR3 protein: CASSFRQNTEAFF
CDR3 DNA: TGTGCCAGCAGCTTTCGACAGAACACTGAAGCTTTCTTT
V gene: TRBV9
J gene: TRBJ1-1
clone size: once
D gene: .

CDR3 protein: CASRELETQYF
CDR3 DNA: TGTGCCAGCCGGGAACTAGAGACCCAGTACTTC
V gene: TRBV2
J gene: TRBJ2-5
clone size: .
D gene: .

CDR3 protein: CASSPQTPGGRGYTF
CDR3 DNA: TGTGCCAGCAGTCCCCAAACCCCTGGCGGTCGGGGCTACACCTTC
V gene: TRBV28
J gene: TRBJ1-2
clone size: .
D gene: .

CDR3 protein: CASSGQGGATGELFF
CDR3 DNA: TGCGCCAGCAGCGGGCAAGGCGGGGCCACCGGGGAGCTGTTTTTT
V gene: TRBV5-1
J gene: TRBJ2-2
clone size: .
D gene: .

CDR3 protein: CASSPAGGTTEAFF
CDR3 DNA: TGCGCCAGCAGCCCGGCAGGGGGAACGACTGAAGCTTTCTTT
V gene: TRBV5-1
J gene: TRBJ1-1
clone size: few
D gene: TRBD1

CDR3 protein: CASSPPDRNLETQYF
CDR3 DNA: TGTGCCAGCAGTCCCCCAGACAGAAATTTAGAGACCCAGTACTTC
V gene: TRBV27
J gene: TRBJ2-5
clone size: .
D gene: .

CDR3 protein: CASSLGGTDQYF
CDR3 DNA: TGTGCCAGCAGCTTAGGGGGGACAGATCAGTACTTC
V gene: TRBV7-9
J gene: TRBJ2-7
clone size: .
D gene: TRBD1

CDR3 protein: CASSLAIGVNSPLHF
CDR3 DNA: TGTGCCAGCAGCTTGGCCATCGGGGTCAATTCACCCCTCCACTTT
V gene: TRBV5-6
J gene: TRBJ1-6
clone size: .
D gene: .

CDR3 protein: CAVAGGSQETQYF
CDR3 DNA: TGTGCCGTAGCGGGAGGGAGCCAAGAGACCCAGTACTTC
V gene: TRBV10-3
J gene: TRBJ2-5
clone size: .
D gene: TRBD2

CDR3 protein: CASSRLAGTYEQYF
CDR3 DNA: TGTGCCAGCAGCCGACTAGCGGGCACCTACGAGCAGTACTTC
V gene: TRBV13
J gene: TRBJ2-7
clone size: .
D gene: TRBD2

CDR3 protein: CASSDEGQATYEQYF
CDR3 DNA: TGTGCCAGCAGTGACGAGGGACAGGCTACCTACGAGCAGTACTTC
V gene: TRBV6-1
J gene: TRBJ2-7
clone size: .
D gene: TRBD1

CDR3 protein: CAIRRGGILDTEAFF
CDR3 DNA: TGTGCCATCCGACGGGGGGGGATACTTGACACTGAAGCTTTCTTT
V gene: TRBV10-3
J gene: TRBJ1-1
clone size: .
D gene: .

CDR3 protein: CASSLTGGADTQYF
CDR3 DNA: TGTGCCAGCAGCTTAACTGGGGGCGCAGATACGCAGTATTTT
V gene: TRBV11-3
J gene: TRBJ2-3
clone size: .
D gene: .

CDR3 protein: CASSEEINRADTIYF
CDR3 DNA: TGTGCCAGCAGTGAAGAGATAAACAGGGCCGACACCATATATTTT
V gene: TRBV6-1
J gene: TRBJ1-3
clone size: .
D gene: .

CDR3 protein: CASTGLGEAFF
CDR3 DNA: TGTGCCAGTACAGGGTTGGGTGAAGCTTTCTTT
V gene: TRBV19
J gene: TRBJ1-1
clone size: .
D gene: .

CDR3 protein: CASSSVTGYSQPQHF
CDR3 DNA: TGTGCCAGCAGCTCTGTGACAGGGTATAGTCAGCCCCAGCATTTT
V gene: TRBV28
J gene: TRBJ1-5
clone size: .
D gene: TRBD1

CDR3 protein: CASTPTGEGYEQYF
CDR3 DNA: TGTGCCAGCACTCCAACGGGGGAGGGCTACGAGCAGTACTTC
V gene: TRBV28
J gene: TRBJ2-7
clone size: few
D gene: TRBD2

CDR3 protein: CASRDSSGANVLTF
CDR3 DNA: TGCGCCAGCAGGGACAGCTCTGGGGCCAACGTCCTGACTTTC
V gene: TRBV10-2
J gene: TRBJ2-6
clone size: few
D gene: .

CDR3 protein: CASRVPAYEQYF
CDR3 DNA: TGTGCCAGCCGTGTCCCCGCCTACGAGCAGTACTTC
V gene: TRBV28
J gene: TRBJ2-7
clone size: .
D gene: .

CDR3 protein: CASSSPGGSYEQYF
CDR3 DNA: TGCGCCAGCAGCAGTCCAGGGGGATCGTACGAGCAGTACTTC
V gene: TRBV5-1
J gene: TRBJ2-7
clone size: .
D gene: TRBD1

CDR3 protein: CASSLLASGRTDTQYF
CDR3 DNA: TGTGCCAGCAGTTTATTAGCTAGCGGGAGGACAGATACGCAGTATTTT
V gene: TRBV28
J gene: TRBJ2-3
clone size: .
D gene: TRBD2

CDR3 protein: CASSVSQGGAPLHF
CDR3 DNA: TGTGCCAGCAGTGTTTCGCAGGGAGGTGCACCCCTCCACTTT
V gene: TRBV2
J gene: TRBJ1-6
clone size: .
D gene: .

CDR3 protein: CASGVSRLFEAFF
CDR3 DNA: TGTGCCAGCGGAGTTTCCCGGTTGTTTGAAGCTTTCTTT
V gene: TRBV27
J gene: TRBJ1-1
clone size: .
D gene: .

CDR3 protein: CASSLLTSGRADTGELFF
CDR3 DNA: TGTGCCAGCAGCTTGCTAACTAGCGGGAGGGCAGACACCGGGGAGCTGTTTTTT
V gene: TRBV5-6
J gene: TRBJ2-2
clone size: .
D gene: TRBD2

CDR3 protein: CASSRDRDQPQHF
CDR3 DNA: TGTGCCAGCAGTAGGGACAGAGATCAGCCCCAGCATTTT
V gene: TRBV6-6
J gene: TRBJ1-5
clone size: .
D gene: TRBD1

CDR3 protein: CASKTGLANTGELFF
CDR3 DNA: TGCGCCAGCAAGACAGGCCTCGCGAACACCGGGGAGCTGTTTTTT
V gene: TRBV5-1
J gene: TRBJ2-2
clone size: .
D gene: .

CDR3 protein: CASSLDLAGRSYNEQFF
CDR3 DNA: TGTGCCAGCAGCTTGGACCTAGCGGGACGCTCCTACAATGAGCAGTTCTTC
V gene: TRBV5-6
J gene: TRBJ2-1
clone size: once
D gene: TRBD2